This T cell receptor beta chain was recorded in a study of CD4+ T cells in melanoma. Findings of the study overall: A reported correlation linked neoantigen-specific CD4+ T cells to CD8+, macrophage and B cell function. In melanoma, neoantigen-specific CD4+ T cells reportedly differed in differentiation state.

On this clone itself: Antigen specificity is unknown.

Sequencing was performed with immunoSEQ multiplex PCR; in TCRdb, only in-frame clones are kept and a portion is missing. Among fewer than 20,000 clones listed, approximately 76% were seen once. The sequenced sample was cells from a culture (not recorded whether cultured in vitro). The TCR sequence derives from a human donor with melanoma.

The chain's CDR3 is CASAKGVVGRSDTQYF. Here the CDR3 DNA reads TGTGCCAGTGCTAAAGGGGTCGTAGGGAGATCAGATACGCAGTATTTT. The rearrangement uses TRBV19 and TRBJ2-3, with D perhaps being TRBD1 or TRBD2 (5 bases each). The germline V gene has CDR1 LNHDA and CDR2 SQIVND (reference sequence). The V and J ends lost 8 bases and 4 bases respectively, with 22 bases between them. The CDR3 runs to 16 residues.